These 28 T cell receptor beta chains were sequenced from one sample in a study of T cell repertoires in cytomegalovirus infection. TCRdb re-analysed the reads in MiXCR, keeping a single row per CDR3 protein. Among 50,000 to 55,000 distinct CDR3 sequences, over 15% were seen once, and the ten largest hold less than 30%. Which antigens these TCRs recognize remains unknown. The sample in question was CD8+ T cells from cultured PBMCs, obtained from culture after CMV antigen stimulation. These receptors all stem from a human donor in good health (CMV status not recorded). Some clones in this sample may be carry-over from other donors' samples.

J is TRBJ1-6 and V is TRBV7-9, with D unresolved. CDR1 and CDR2 (germline): SEHNR, FQNEAQ (reference sequence). This CDR3 is built from 13 residues. Trimming removed 7 bases from V and 8 bases from J, with 12 bases in between. CDR3 bases: TGTGCCAGCAACCCGTCGGTAGATTCACCCCTCCACTTT. The encoded protein is CASNPSVDSPLHF.

This clonotype was observed a few times. The chain employs TRBV11-2 and TRBJ2-7; the D is unclear. Germline V gene sequence: CDR1 SGHAT, CDR2 FQNNGV. Between the trimmed V and J ends, which lost 5 bases and 3 bases, there was a span of 11 bases. The CDR3 sequence is 13 residues long. This chain's CDR3 is CASSSLSRYEQYF. The CDR3 DNA reads TGTGCCAGCAGCAGCTTATCACGCTACGAGCAGTACTTC.

The CDR3 DNA is TGTGCCAGCAGCCTAACCGCAAGCTCTGAAGCTTTCTTT. Its protein is CASSLTASSEAFF. V is TRBV7-6 and J is TRBJ1-1; D unclear. This CDR3 region has 13 residues. Trimming took off 5 bases at V and 6 bases at J, with 13 bases between the two ends. The V gene's germline CDR1 is SGHVS and CDR2 FNYEAQ.

The chain employs TRBV27 and TRBJ2-3; 8 nucleotides match TRBD1. CDR1 is MNHEY, CDR2 SMNVEV, per germline (reference sequence). With V trimmed by 6 bases and J by 6 bases, 5 bases remained unmatched. The CDR3 runs to 13 residues. The CDR3 DNA reads TGTGCCAGCAGCCAACAGGGGGACGATACGCAGTATTTT. Protein product: CASSQQGDDTQYF.

This clonotype occurred many times. The J gene is TRBJ2-1, the V gene TRBV7-3, with D perhaps TRBD1 or TRBD2 (6 bases each). Germline CDR1 is SGHTA and CDR2 is FQGTGA. Trimming removed 4 bases from V and 9 bases from J, with 25 bases in between. This CDR3 is 17 amino acids long. For the CDR3, the DNA is TGTGCCAGCAGCTCCCGGGGTAGACAGGAGGGACGGGGTGAGCAGTTCTTC. Its protein product is CASSSRGRQEGRGEQFF.

In its sample, this clonotype was seen a few times. The V and J genes are TRBV7-2 and TRBJ2-7; 7 bases are shared with TRBD2. The CDR3 runs to 16 residues. In germline, CDR1 is SGHTA, CDR2 FQGNSA. With V trimmed by 5 bases and J by 3 bases, 13 bases remained unmatched. CDR3 sequence: CASSLVRAGEFYEQYF. The CDR3 region has the DNA TGTGCCAGCAGCCTCGTCCGGGCGGGAGAGTTCTACGAGCAGTACTTC.

V gene TRBV4-1 combines with J gene TRBJ1-3, with no clear D. CDR1 and CDR2 (germline): MGHRA, YSYEKL. This CDR3 contains 12 residues. V was shortened by 2 bases and J by 5 bases, with 4 bases between the two germline ends. CDR3 protein: CASSQQRNTIYF. DNA of the CDR3: TGCGCCAGCAGCCAACAGCGAAACACCATATATTTT.

This clonotype has more than one count but fewer than ten. The chain uses TRBV7-2 and TRBJ1-1; D might be TRBD1 (5 bases). V dropped 0 bases and J dropped 4 bases, with 6 bases sitting between them. This CDR3 has 13 residues. Germline V gene data show CDR1 as SGHTA and CDR2 as FQGNSA. The CDR3 DNA sequence: TGTGCCAGCAGCTTAGCAGGGACCACTGAAGCTTTCTTT. It codes for CASSLAGTTEAFF.

The chain has TRBV7-6 and TRBJ2-3; D is possibly TRBD1 or TRBD2 (5 bases each). CDR3 length: 13 residues. The V and J ends lost 9 bases and 1 base respectively, with 11 bases between them. Looked up from germline, CDR1 is SGHVS and CDR2 is FNYEAQ. CDR3 in DNA: TGTGCCAGGGGGGAGTCGCGCACAGATACGCAGTATTTT. Translation: CARGESRTDTQYF.

The chain joins TRBV6-6 to TRBJ2-2; TRBD2 might be the D (5 bases). The V end lost 6 bases, the J end lost 0 bases, and 17 bases lay between the germline ends. CDR1 is MNHNY and CDR2 is SVGAGI in the germline V gene (reference sequence). The CDR3 sequence is 17 residues long. The CDR3 protein is CASRDRDLGANTGELFF. The CDR3 DNA reads TGTGCCAGCAGGGACCGGGATTTGGGAGCGAACACCGGGGAGCTGTTTTTT.

The V gene is TRBV14, the J gene TRBJ2-5; D is perhaps TRBD1 (5 bases). The germline V and J ends were trimmed by 4 bases and 6 bases, with 12 bases remaining between them. The CDR3 spans 13 residues. CDR1 is SGHDN, CDR2 FVKESK, per germline. The DNA for the CDR3 is TGTGCCAGCAGCCTGACAGCTATGAAGACCCAGTACTTC. Its translation is CASSLTAMKTQYF.

This clonotype was counted between two and nine times. J is TRBJ2-6 and V is TRBV6-6; no clear D. V lost 5 bases and J 2 bases, leaving 13 bases between the germline ends. This CDR3 is 16 amino acids long. The V gene's germline CDR1 is MNHNY and CDR2 SVGAGI (reference sequence). CDR3: CASSQTPETGANVLTF. The DNA of the CDR3 is TGTGCCAGCAGTCAAACGCCCGAAACTGGGGCCAACGTCCTGACTTTC.

This clonotype ranks as medium-sized. The chain carries TRBV4-1 and TRBJ1-2, with a weak D call TRBD1 (5 bases). Trimming pared 0 bases from V and 8 bases from J, leaving 19 bases between. Germline values: CDR1 MGHRA, CDR2 YSYEKL. CDR3 length equals 16 residues. Written as DNA, the CDR3 is TGCGCCAGCAGCCAAGAAAGCACTCAGGGTTTCAAGGGCTACACCTTC. It is translated as CASSQESTQGFKGYTF.

This clonotype appeared a few times. The CDR3 DNA is TGTGCCAGCAATTCCGGGGTCCATGACACCGGGGAGCTGTTTTTT. This encodes CASNSGVHDTGELFF. V gene TRBV7-2 combines with J gene TRBJ2-2; D may be TRBD2 (5 bases). From germline, CDR1 is SGHTA and CDR2 FQGNSA. The CDR3 contains 15 residues. The V gene lost 7 bases and the J gene lost 3 bases, with 15 bases spanning the gap.

The CDR3 is CASSPPEGLPYNEQFF. In DNA form, the CDR3 reads TGTGCCAGCAGCCCCCCGGAGGGCCTACCCTACAATGAGCAGTTCTTC. The rearrangement links TRBV28 to TRBJ2-1; TRBD2 might be the D (6 bases). The germline CDR1 and CDR2 sequences are MDHEN and SYDVKM. This CDR3 contains 16 residues. With 6 bases removed from V and 2 bases from J, the gap between germline ends came to 17 bases.

This clonotype has at least ten counts. The chain has TRBV6-1 and TRBJ1-5; D is uncertain. The ends were cut back, 10 bases at V and 5 bases at J, with 6 bases in the middle. CDR1 is MNHNS and CDR2 is SASEGT in the germline V gene. The CDR3 extends over 10 amino acids. The DNA for the CDR3 is TGTGCCACCTCATATCAGCCCCAGCATTTT. Translation gives CATSYQPQHF.

This clonotype has more than one count but fewer than ten. The chain employs TRBV7-2 and TRBJ2-7; no definite D call. CDR3 length equals 11 residues. Per germline, CDR1 SGHTA and CDR2 FQGNSA. The V end lost 2 bases, the J end lost 2 bases, and 1 base lay between the germline ends. CDR3 amino acids: CASSLPYEQYF. As DNA, the CDR3 is TGTGCCAGCAGCTTACCCTACGAGCAGTACTTC.

This clonotype was counted only a few times. The chain couples TRBV7-9 to TRBJ2-5; 7 bases are shared with TRBD2. CDR1 SEHNR and CDR2 FQNEAQ come from the germline V gene (reference sequence). After removal of 5 bases from V and 5 bases from J, the junction contained 8 bases not matched to a gene. The CDR3 is 14 amino acids. The CDR3 spells CASSPATSRETQYF. The CDR3 DNA sequence: TGTGCCAGCAGCCCAGCGACTAGCAGGGAGACCCAGTACTTC.

CDR3: CASSYLRGSGANVLTF. CDR3 nucleotides: TGTGCCAGCAGTTACCTGAGGGGGTCTGGGGCCAACGTCCTGACTTTC. The V call is TRBV6-2 or TRBV6-3, the J call TRBJ2-6, with D possibly being TRBD1 (6 bases). Trimming took off 2 bases at V and 1 base at J, with 9 bases between the two ends. Germline V lookup: CDR1 MNHEY, CDR2 SVGEGT. The CDR3 has 16 amino acids.

In this sample, this clonotype turned up many times. This rearrangement joins TRBV27 to TRBJ2-7, with D perhaps TRBD1 (5 bases). Per germline, CDR1 MNHEY and CDR2 SMNVEV (reference sequence). V lost 5 bases, J lost 2 bases, and 13 bases lay in between. CDR3 length: 14 residues. This chain's CDR3 is CASSERPGPYEQYF. The CDR3 coding sequence is TGTGCCAGCAGTGAAAGGCCAGGGCCCTACGAGCAGTACTTC.

This clonotype appeared a few times. The chain carries TRBV11-1 and TRBJ1-1; D is undetermined. Trimming left V 2 bases short and J 4 bases short, with 8 bases between. Looked up from germline, CDR1 is SGHAT and CDR2 is FQDESV (reference sequence). The CDR3 covers 13 residues. The CDR3 region has the DNA TGTGCCAGCAGCTTAAACGGGGTCACTGAAGCTTTCTTT. It encodes CASSLNGVTEAFF.

Concerning this clonotype: One junction end does not reproduce the germline sequence, and a read error may be involved. The chain combines TRBV27 with TRBJ1-5; 8 bases are shared with TRBD1. Germline V gene lookup returns CDR1 MNHEY and CDR2 SMNVEV (reference sequence). The CDR3 is made up of 14 amino acids. The CDR3 spells CASGRDRGNQPQHF. CDR3 coding DNA: TGTGCCAGCGGACGCGACAGGGGCAATCAGCCCCAGCACTTT.

The V gene is TRBV4-2, the J gene TRBJ2-7, with TRBD2 as a possible D gene (6 bases). CDR1 and CDR2 (germline): LGHNA, YNFKEQ. The CDR3 is 16 residues long. The ends were cut back, 4 bases at V and 4 bases at J, with 20 bases in the middle. In DNA, the CDR3 is TGTGCCAGCAGCCCAAAGGCACGGCCCGGGGGATACGAGCAGTACTTC. Translating it yields CASSPKARPGGYEQYF.

This clonotype was seen a handful of times. The V and J genes are TRBV7-3 and TRBJ2-2; TRBD1 matches 8 bases. The germline V gene encodes CDR1 SGHTA and CDR2 FQGTGA. There are 15 residues in the CDR3. The V and J ends lost 4 bases and 6 bases, in that order; junction bases with no gene match: 7. DNA of the CDR3: TGTGCCAGCAGCTCCGGACAGGGAAGGGCCGGGGAGCTGTTTTTT. It specifies CASSSGQGRAGELFF.

This clonotype was detected only a few times. This chain uses TRBV15 with TRBJ2-7; 7 bases are shared with TRBD1. Germline lookup yields CDR1 LNHNV and CDR2 YYDKDF (reference sequence). Losses at the gene ends were 3 bases for V and 4 bases for J; bases not matched to a gene: 9. The CDR3 is made up of 15 amino acids. The CDR3 sequence is CATSRETGPLYEQYF. The CDR3, as DNA: TGTGCCACCAGCAGGGAGACAGGGCCTCTTTACGAGCAGTACTTC.

The gene calls are TRBV7-6 and TRBJ2-2, with 7 positions matching TRBD1. CDR1 and CDR2 from the germline V gene are SGHVS and FNYEAQ. V was clipped by 2 bases and J by 0 bases; unmatched bases: 6. This CDR3 region has 17 residues. CDR3 loop: CASSLRGQASNTGELFF. The CDR3 DNA is TGTGCCAGCAGCTTAAGAGGACAGGCGTCGAACACCGGGGAGCTGTTTTTT.

The chain carries TRBV12-5 and TRBJ2-7; 9 bases line up with TRBD1. The trim removed 5 bases at V and 0 bases at J, leaving 2 bases unmatched. CDR3 length: 14 amino acids. The V gene's germline CDR1 is LGHNT and CDR2 FRNRAP. As DNA, the CDR3 is TGTGCTAGTGGTCCGACAGGGGGCTCCTACGAGCAGTACTTC. Protein sequence: CASGPTGGSYEQYF.

This chain links TRBV6-8 with TRBJ2-3; D is unresolved. The CDR3 sequence is 15 residues long. V lost 6 bases and J lost 6, with 19 bases in between. Germline V gene data show CDR1 as MNHGY and CDR2 as SAAAGT. The CDR3 DNA sequence: TGTGCCAGCAGCCCCCCGGATGTCGCCACGGATACGCAGTATTTT. Translating it yields CASSPPDVATDTQYF.